A selection of T cell receptor beta chains follows, all from one sample in a study of CD8 T cells in ankylosing spondylitis. TCRdb reprocessed the 5' RACE reads via MiXCR and lists one record per CDR3 protein. This table has around 770,000 distinct CDR3 sequences, approximately 12% appearing once. Material for sequencing was blood, either unsorted or a sorted T cell fraction (not recorded which). The receptors here all came from a male donor with ankylosing spondylitis. The CDR3 runs from the conserved cysteine through the conserved F or W. Fields, in order: clone size, J gene, D gene, V gene, CDR3 protein, CDR3 DNA. The D gene is left open where the match is weak. A row's size may be missing; if present it is once, few, many or a size class.

- TRBJ2-1 TRBD2 TRBV7-7 CASSPSSGAYNEQFF TGTGCTAGCAGCCCAAGTAGCGGGGCCTACAATGAGCAGTTCTTC
- TRBJ2-2 - TRBV7-6 CASSFNGANTGELFF TGTGCCAGCAGCTTTAACGGTGCGAACACCGGGGAGCTGTTTTTT
- TRBJ1-6 - TRBV12-3/TRBV12-4 CASRARGNYNSPLHF TGTGCCAGCAGGGCCAGGGGTAACTATAATTCACCCCTCCACTTT
- TRBJ2-7 TRBD2 TRBV6-1 CASSEALAVRYEQYF TGTGCCAGCAGTGAAGCGCTAGCGGTACGCTACGAGCAGTACTTC
few TRBJ1-1 - TRBV29-1 CSGLQGYSSEAFF TGCAGCGGCCTCCAGGGGTATAGTTCTGAAGCTTTCTTT
few TRBJ2-7 TRBD1 TRBV5-1 CASSSLPGQGNTLAEQYF TGCGCCAGCAGCTCACTGCCGGGACAGGGTAATACCCTGGCCGAGCAGTACTTC
few TRBJ1-5 - TRBV3-1 CASSQVLAQPQHF TGTGCCAGCAGCCAAGTACTGGCTCAGCCCCAGCATTTT
few TRBJ2-1 TRBD1 TRBV13 CASSVRTGYNEQFF TGTGCCAGCAGCGTCCGGACAGGGTACAATGAGCAGTTCTTC
- TRBJ2-7 - TRBV20-1 CSAPDRLPYEQYF TGCAGTGCGCCCGACAGGTTACCCTACGAGCAGTACTTC
few TRBJ2-1 TRBD2 TRBV6-2/TRBV6-3 CASTPPGGGSYNEQFF TGTGCCAGCACCCCCCCGGGGGGGGGGTCCTACAATGAGCAGTTCTTC
few TRBJ1-1 - TRBV10-3 CAASTVNTEAFF TGTGCCGCCTCTACCGTGAACACTGAAGCTTTCTTT